A single T cell receptor (beta chain) is shown here with its context. This sample stems from a study of T cells after yellow fever vaccination. MiXCR was run by TCRdb on the 5' RACE reads, yielding one entry per CDR3 protein. The sample lists some 350,000 distinct CDR3 sequences, almost 4% occurring once. This CDR3 has 15 amino acids. J gave up 4 bases and V 6 bases, and 6 bases lay outside the gene matches. Germline CDR1 is MNHEY and CDR2 is SVGAGI. The rearrangement uses TRBV6-5 and TRBJ2-5, with 12 positions matching TRBD2. The material was PBMCs, obtained 5 days after the yellow fever booster vaccination. This clonotype originated in a man between 18 and 35 years old who received the YFV17D yellow fever vaccine. The CDR3 loop is CASRTGLAGRETQYF. The CDR3 region has the DNA TGTGCCAGCAGGACCGGACTAGCGGGGCGAGAGACCCAGTACTTC.